Listed below are T cell receptor beta chains from one sample, sequenced in a study of T cells in Graves' hyperthyroidism and ophthalmopathy. From the multiplex PCR reads, TCRdb called clonotypes with MiXCR, one entry per CDR3 protein. The data show about half a million distinct CDR3 sequences, around a quarter seen once. Material: blood. These receptors all come from a woman aged 25 to 39 with Graves' ophthalmopathy. Both conserved end residues are part of each CDR3. A D gene is named only where the DNA matches it firmly. Size values are once, few and many counts, or a class for expanded clones, and some rows have none.

clone_size	d_call	j_call	v_call	cdr3_length	cdr3_nt	cdr3_aa
-	-	TRBJ1-1	TRBV5-1	13	TGCGCCAGCCTTGGGGGGGCTGGAACTGAAGCTTTCTTT	CASLGGAGTEAFF
-	-	TRBJ2-7	TRBV4-1	14	TGCGCCAGCAGCCAACAGGACCCATCCTACGAGCAGTACTTC	CASSQQDPSYEQYF
once	-	TRBJ2-7	TRBV20-1	10	TGCAGTGCTAGTGACCACGAGCAGTACTTC	CSASDHEQYF
-	-	TRBJ1-1	TRBV27	14	TGTGCCAGCAGTTTAACAGGTTTTCTAACTGAAGCTTTCTTT	CASSLTGFLTEAFF
many	-	TRBJ2-7	TRBV5-1	16	TGCGCCAGCAGCTTGGGCGGGGTGGCGATTCCCGACGAGCAGTACTTC	CASSLGGVAIPDEQYF
many	TRBD2	TRBJ2-7	TRBV5-6	15	TGTGCCAGCAGCCCAGGACTAGCGGGGTTATACGAGCAGTACTTC	CASSPGLAGLYEQYF
-	TRBD1	TRBJ2-5	TRBV12-3/TRBV12-4	13	TGTGCCAGCGGGTTCGACAGGGGGGAGACCCAGTACTTC	CASGFDRGETQYF
many	TRBD2	TRBJ2-2	TRBV12-3/TRBV12-4	15	TGTGCCAGCACCGATAGCGGGGGGAACACCGGGGAGCTGTTTTTT	CASTDSGGNTGELFF
few	-	TRBJ1-1	TRBV7-2	13	TGTGCCAGCAGCGCGCAGAGAAACACTGAAGCTTTCTTT	CASSAQRNTEAFF
many	TRBD1	TRBJ1-2	TRBV4-3	16	TGCGCCAGCAGCCAAGATCTGGGGACAGGGGGCAAGGGCTACACCTTC	CASSQDLGTGGKGYTF
-	-	TRBJ1-5	TRBV19	15	TGTGCCAGCACCCCAACAAGCTATAGCAATCAGCCCCAGCATTTT	CASTPTSYSNQPQHF
few	-	TRBJ2-5	TRBV20-1	13	TGCAGTGCCGGGAACGCTAGCAGAAAGACCCAGTACTTC	CSAGNASRKTQYF
few	-	TRBJ2-7	TRBV11-2	15	TGTGCCAGCAGCTTAGACAACTCCAGGGGTTACGAGCAGTACTTC	CASSLDNSRGYEQYF
many	-	TRBJ2-2	TRBV6-4	18	TGTGCCAGCAGTGCTCTTCGTGCTGGGGCAGGCTTTACCGGGGAGCTGTTTTTT	CASSALRAGAGFTGELFF
many	-	TRBJ1-5	TRBV7-2	14	TGTGCCAGCAGCTTAGAAGTCCCGGGTCAGCCCCAGCATTTT	CASSLEVPGQPQHF
many	-	TRBJ1-3	TRBV6-5	16	TGTGCCAGCAGTCTAGGGGGGCACAGCTCTGGAAACACCATATATTTT	CASSLGGHSSGNTIYF
-	-	TRBJ1-1	TRBV28	13	TGTGCCAGCAACCGCCAAGAGAACACTGAAGCTTTCTTT	CASNRQENTEAFF
-	TRBD1	TRBJ2-5	TRBV11-2	13	TGTGCCAGCAGCTTCGGGACAGGGGAGACCCAGTACTTC	CASSFGTGETQYF
few	TRBD2	TRBJ2-5	TRBV30	14	TGTGCCTGGAGGTTACGGGGGGGCCAAGAGACCCAGTACTTC	CAWRLRGGQETQYF
many	-	TRBJ1-5	TRBV7-2	13	TGTGCCAGCAGCTTAGATGGCTGGTGGCCCCAGCATTTT	CASSLDGWWPQHF
many	-	TRBJ1-5	TRBV28	17	TGTGCCAGCATTCCCGGCTGGGCAACCAGACTTAATCAGCCCCAGCATTTT	CASIPGWATRLNQPQHF
few	-	TRBJ2-5	TRBV28	18	TGTGCCAGCAGTTTAGATCGGGTAGGGCGGGATTCGGGAGAGACCCAGTACTTC	CASSLDRVGRDSGETQYF
once	-	TRBJ2-7	TRBV29-1	14	TGCAGCGTTAGGCTTAGCAGGACATCCTACGAGCAGTACTTC	CSVRLSRTSYEQYF
-	-	TRBJ1-2	TRBV7-8	16	TGTGCCAGCAGCTCCCAGGGCCGGAGCAGCCATGGCGGCTACACCTTC	CASSSQGRSSHGGYTF
many	TRBD1	TRBJ2-7	TRBV10-3	12	TGTGCCATCAGCGCAACAGGGGGCGAGCAGTACTTC	CAISATGGEQYF
many	TRBD2	TRBJ2-2	TRBV12-3/TRBV12-4	16	TGTGCCAGCAGTCAAGTAGCGGGGGTGAACACCGGGGAGCTGTTTTTT	CASSQVAGVNTGELFF